These 9 T cell receptor beta chains were all obtained from the same sample, sequenced in a study of CXCR3-negative and CXCR3-positive naive CD8 T cells. Overall study findings and caveats: Hydrophobicity of TRB CDR3s was greater in CXCR3-positive naive cells than in CXCR3-negative naive cells.

The TRB cDNA libraries were prepared by 5' RACE with UMI labels. TCRdb reworked the 5' RACE reads into one entry per CDR3 protein, no DNA. The repertoire table contains about 98,000 distinct CDR3 sequences. The antigens these receptors bind are not known. Input material: naive CXCR3+ CD8+ T cells from blood. Subset: CD45RO-CCR7+CD27+CD95- naive CD8+ T cells expressing CXCR3 (TNR3+). The receptor source for this set is a human donor in good health. Some clones in this sample may be carry-over from other donors' samples.

The chain is built from TRBV29-1 and TRBJ1-2. The CDR3 runs 11 residues. CDR1 and CDR2 (germline): SQVTM, ANQGSEA. The chain's CDR3 is CSVDRGVGYTF.

CDR3 loop: CASSPPSGGYTDTQYF. The V and J genes are TRBV6-2 or TRBV6-3 and TRBJ2-3; TCRdb picks TRBD2, but there is no DNA to check that call. Germline lookup yields CDR1 MNHEY and CDR2 SVGEGT. This CDR3 region has 16 residues.

V and J are TRBV5-1 and TRBJ1-2. The CDR3 is made up of 15 amino acids. From germline, CDR1 is SGHRS and CDR2 YFSETQ. CDR3 loop: CASSLSGQARDYYTF. The entire variable domain, with the rest obtained from reference TRBV5-1 and TRBJ1-2, is as follows: KAGVTQTPRYLIKTRGQQVTLSCSPISGHRSVSWYQQTPGQGLQFLFEYFSETQRNKGNFPGRFSGRQFSNSRSEMNVSTLELGDSALYLCASSLSGQARDYYTFGSGTRLTVV.

The chain recombines TRBV29-1 with TRBJ2-5; TCRdb indicates TRBD2, and absent DNA this call remains unverified. The CDR3 totals 18 residues. Germline V gives CDR1 SQVTM, CDR2 ANQGSEA. The CDR3 loop is CSVDGLAGWPSRQETQYF.

V usage is TRBV7-6 and J usage is TRBJ2-7; TCRdb reports TRBD1, a call that lacks DNA to check it against. Germline V gene lookup returns CDR1 SGHVS and CDR2 FNYEAQ. CDR3 length: 15 amino acids. CDR3 sequence: CASSLDRGIAYEQYF.

The CDR3: CASSSPERPYNEQFF. The V call is TRBV5-1, the J call TRBJ2-1; TCRdb's assignment of TRBD1 cannot be checked, as there is no DNA. CDR1 is SGHRS, CDR2 YFSETQ, per germline. The CDR3 loop spans 15 amino acids.

The V gene is TRBV5-1, the J gene TRBJ2-2. The germline gives CDR1 SGHRS, CDR2 YFSETQ. This CDR3 has 12 residues. This CDR3 reads CASSLENGELFF.

The chain uses TRBV5-6 and TRBJ2-5. This CDR3 has 15 residues. From germline, CDR1 is SGHDT and CDR2 YYEEEE. The CDR3 sequence is CASSSWRTSQETQYF.

This CDR3 is CSVELPKNSYEQYF. V usage is TRBV29-1 and J usage is TRBJ2-7; no DNA is available, so the TRBD2 call from TCRdb remains unchecked. CDR3 length: 14 residues. Germline loops: CDR1 SQVTM, CDR2 ANQGSEA.